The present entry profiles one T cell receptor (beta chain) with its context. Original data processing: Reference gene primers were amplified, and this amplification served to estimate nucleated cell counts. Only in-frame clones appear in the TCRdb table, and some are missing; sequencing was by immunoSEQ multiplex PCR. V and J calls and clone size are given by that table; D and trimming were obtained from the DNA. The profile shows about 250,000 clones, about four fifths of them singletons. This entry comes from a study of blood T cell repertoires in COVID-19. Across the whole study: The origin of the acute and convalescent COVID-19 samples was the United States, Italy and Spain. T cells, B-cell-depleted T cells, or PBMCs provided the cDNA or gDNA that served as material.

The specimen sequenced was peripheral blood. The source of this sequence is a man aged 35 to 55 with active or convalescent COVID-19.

This CDR3 reads CASSGWVTGGNGYTF. The DNA of the CDR3 is TGTGCCAGCAGCGGTTGGGTCACAGGGGGAAATGGCTACACCTTC. The chain recombines TRBV2 with TRBJ1-2; 8 nucleotides match TRBD1. In germline, CDR1 is SNHLY, CDR2 FYNNEI. V gave up 6 bases and J gave up 6 bases; unmatched junction bases: 12. CDR3 length equals 15 residues.